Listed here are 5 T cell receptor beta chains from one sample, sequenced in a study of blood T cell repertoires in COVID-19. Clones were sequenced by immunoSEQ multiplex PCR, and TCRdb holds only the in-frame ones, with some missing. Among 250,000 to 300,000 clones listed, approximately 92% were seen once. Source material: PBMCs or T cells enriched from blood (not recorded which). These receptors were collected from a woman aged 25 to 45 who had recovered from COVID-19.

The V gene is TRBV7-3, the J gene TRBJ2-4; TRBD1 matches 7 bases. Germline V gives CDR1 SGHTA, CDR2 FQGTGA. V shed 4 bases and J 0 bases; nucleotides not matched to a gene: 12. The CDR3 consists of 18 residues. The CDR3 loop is CASSSYPDRRIAKNIQYF. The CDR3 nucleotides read TGTGCCAGCAGCTCCTACCCGGACAGGAGGATAGCCAAAAACATTCAGTACTTC.

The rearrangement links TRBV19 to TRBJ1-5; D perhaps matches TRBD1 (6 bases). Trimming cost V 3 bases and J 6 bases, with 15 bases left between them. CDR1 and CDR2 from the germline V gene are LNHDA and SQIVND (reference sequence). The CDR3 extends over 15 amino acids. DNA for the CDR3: TGTGCCAGTAGTATTGGGGGGGCGCGCGGTCAGCCCCAGCATTTT. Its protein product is CASSIGGARGQPQHF. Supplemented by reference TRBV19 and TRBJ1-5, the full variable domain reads DGGITQSPKYLFRKEGQNVTLSCEQNLNHDAMYWYRQDPGQGLRLIYYSQIVNDFQKGDIAEGYSVSREKKESFPLTVTSAQKNPTAFYLCASSIGGARGQPQHFGDGTRLSIL.

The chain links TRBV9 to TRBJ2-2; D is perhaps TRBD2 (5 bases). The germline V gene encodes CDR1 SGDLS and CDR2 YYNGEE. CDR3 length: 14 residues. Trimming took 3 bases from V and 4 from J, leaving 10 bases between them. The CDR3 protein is CASSARLTTGELFF. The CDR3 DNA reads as TGTGCCAGCAGCGCACGACTAACCACCGGGGAGCTGTTTTTT. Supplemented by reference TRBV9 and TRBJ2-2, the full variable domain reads DSGVTQTPKHLITATGQRVTLRCSPRSGDLSVYWYQQSLDQGLQFLIQYYNGEERAKGNILERFSAQQFPDLHSELNLSSLELGDSALYFCASSARLTTGELFFGEGSRLTVL.

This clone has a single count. In DNA, the CDR3 is TGTGCCACCAGTGACCGACGGACTAGTTCCTACAATGAGCAGTTCTTC. This encodes CATSDRRTSSYNEQFF. The V gene is TRBV24-1, the J gene TRBJ2-1; 7 positions match TRBD2. With V trimmed by 4 bases and J by 1 base, 6 bases remained unmatched. Germline V gene sequence: CDR1 KGHDR, CDR2 SFDVKD. CDR3 size: 16 residues.

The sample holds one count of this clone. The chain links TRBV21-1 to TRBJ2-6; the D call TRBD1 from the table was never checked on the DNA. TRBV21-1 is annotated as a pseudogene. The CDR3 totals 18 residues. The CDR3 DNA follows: TGTGCCAGCAGCACCAGAGAGACAGCCAGCTCTGGGGCCAACGTCCTGACTTTC. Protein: CASSTRETASSGANVLTF.